This TCR beta chain was sequenced in a study of blood T cells in healthy people across ages. From germline, CDR1 is MDHEN and CDR2 SYDVKM. The CDR3 covers 16 residues. The V gene end was trimmed by 2 bases and the J gene end by 10 bases; junction bases not matched to a gene: 10. Then a second PCR, running roughly 6 to 12 cycles, was carried out with a sample-barcoded 5' primer and a J-beta primer mix. One entry per CDR3 protein, called by TCRdb with MiXCR from the 5' RACE reads. The data contain roughly 830,000 distinct CDR3 sequences, 60% to 80% of them singletons. This clonotype was obtained from a man under 40 in good health. The chain has TRBV28 and TRBJ2-1; TRBD2 matches 11 bases. The sequencing sample was made of blood. In nucleotides, the CDR3 is TGTGCCAGCAGTTTACTAGCGGGGGGCCCGCCACGGGAGCAGTTCTTC. Translated, it gives CASSLLAGGPPREQFF.